One T cell receptor beta chain is described in this entry. Its antigen remains unidentified. The sample comes from a study of cytomegalovirus exposure and HLA in healthy donors. Study as a whole: HLA-typed donors contributed 80 million or so unique TCRs, which were held in an early data release. Findings and limits, study-wide: Analysis was performed later, and it showed HLA-associated TCR beta chains to be more clonally expanded than equally common others.

V dropped 7 bases and J dropped 11; count of bases not matched to a gene: 8. The CDR3 is 13 residues long. In germline, CDR1 is MNHNS, CDR2 SASEGT. PCR employed 60 Vbeta and 13 Jbeta primers. This table comes from immunoSEQ multiplex PCR, and its TCRdb copy is limited to in-frame clones, with some not included. The sample lists fewer than 90,000 clones; about 74% were seen once. The TCR was taken from a man in his thirties or forties in good health and CMV-seronegative. Sequencing was done on a sample of PBMCs. V gene TRBV6-1 combines with J gene TRBJ1-6; 7 nucleotides align to TRBD1. CDR3 DNA: TGTGCCAGCACGACAGGGAACGGTGCACCCCTCCACTTT. Translating gives CASTTGNGAPLHF.